This TCR beta chain was captured by sequencing in a study of blood T cell repertoires in COVID-19. Method: immunoSEQ multiplex PCR; TCRdb's copy keeps in-frame clones and lacks some. The repertoire has under 250,000 clones, 86% of them found once; the top ten carry 5.5% to 6.5%. The CDR3 sequence is 16 residues long. V was clipped by 0 bases and J by 4 bases; unmatched bases: 7. CDR1 is SGDLS and CDR2 is YYNGEE in the germline V gene. Patients at the Seattle site were enrolled during active infection and followed longitudinally. The source of this sequence is a woman older than 75 with COVID-19, enrolled during active disease. The chain links TRBV9 to TRBJ2-1; TRBD2 matches 7 bases. Material: peripheral blood. CDR3 DNA sequence: TGTGCCAGCAGCGTAGGTCCAGCGGGGAATTACAATGAGCAGTTCTTC. Residues: CASSVGPAGNYNEQFF.